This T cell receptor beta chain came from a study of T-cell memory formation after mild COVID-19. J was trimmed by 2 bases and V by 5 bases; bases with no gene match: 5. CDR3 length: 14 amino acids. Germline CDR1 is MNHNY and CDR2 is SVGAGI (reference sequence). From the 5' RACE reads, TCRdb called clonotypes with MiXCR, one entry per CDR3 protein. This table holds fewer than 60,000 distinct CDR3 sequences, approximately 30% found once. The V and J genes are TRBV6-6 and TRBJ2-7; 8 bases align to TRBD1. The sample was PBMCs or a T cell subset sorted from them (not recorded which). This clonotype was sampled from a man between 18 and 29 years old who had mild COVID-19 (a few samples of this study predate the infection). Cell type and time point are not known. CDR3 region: CASSETGVTYEQYF. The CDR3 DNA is TGTGCCAGCAGTGAGACAGGGGTAACCTACGAGCAGTACTTC.